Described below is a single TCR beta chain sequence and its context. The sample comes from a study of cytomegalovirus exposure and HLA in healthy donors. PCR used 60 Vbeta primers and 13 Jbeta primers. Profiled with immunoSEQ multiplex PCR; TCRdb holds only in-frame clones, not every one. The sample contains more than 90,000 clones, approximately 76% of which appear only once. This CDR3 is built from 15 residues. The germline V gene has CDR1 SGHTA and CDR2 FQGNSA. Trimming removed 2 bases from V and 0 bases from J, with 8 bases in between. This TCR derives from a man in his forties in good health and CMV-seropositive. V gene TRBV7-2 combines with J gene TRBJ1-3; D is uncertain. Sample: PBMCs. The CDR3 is CASSLSGSSGNTIYF. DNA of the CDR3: TGTGCCAGCAGCTTATCGGGGAGCTCTGGAAACACCATATATTTT.